The sample holds a few counts of the clone carrying this T cell receptor beta chain. Its antigen is unidentified. The sample is drawn from a study of T-cell reconstitution after alpha-beta-depleted transplantation in children. Whole-study results and caveats: Reportedly, alpha-beta T cells present about two months post-transplant originated from several hundred expanded clones of graft origin. By one year post-transplant, T-cell counts and diversity largely arose from T cells that were newly produced. The study traced high day-60 TCRbeta diversity in some patients to surviving recipient T cells and thymic progenitors.

Unique molecular identifiers were incorporated when the TCRbeta library was constructed. TCRdb reprocessed the PCR reads with MiXCR, giving one entry per CDR3 protein. The sample contains approximately 520,000 distinct CDR3 sequences, around 10% of which appear only once. Trimming removed 4 bases at V and 6 bases at J, with 7 bases between. The germline V gene has CDR1 LNHDA and CDR2 SQIVND (reference sequence). This CDR3 has 12 amino acids. This chain uses TRBV19 with TRBJ2-1; tentatively, D is TRBD1 (5 bases). This TCR was sampled from a female patient between 2 and 10 years old who had a stem cell transplant for aplastic anemia, so the T cells may come from the graft donor. The sample consisted of PBMCs, mostly from graft donor cells, taken 180 days after TCRalphabeta/CD19-depleted stem cell transplant. The CDR3: CASSTGINEQFF. The CDR3 DNA follows: TGTGCCAGTAGTACAGGGATCAATGAGCAGTTCTTC. Supplemented by reference TRBV19 and TRBJ2-1, the full variable domain reads DGGITQSPKYLFRKEGQNVTLSCEQNLNHDAMYWYRQDPGQGLRLIYYSQIVNDFQKGDIAEGYSVSREKKESFPLTVTSAQKNPTAFYLCASSTGINEQFFGPGTRLTVL.